This TCR beta chain was recorded in a study of blood T cell repertoires in COVID-19. Whole-study context: COVID-19 samples, acute and convalescent, were from the United States, Italy and Spain. Sources were T cells, B-cell-depleted T cells, or PBMCs; the material itself was cDNA or gDNA.

With regard to this clone: The junction departs from the called germline gene at one end, perhaps through a read error.

Original data processing: Cell counts per sample came from amplifying reference gene primers. The protocol was immunoSEQ multiplex PCR, while the TCRdb copy is restricted to in-frame clones and leaves out a portion. V and J calls and clone size are those listed in that table; D and trimming were worked out from the DNA. The sample has a few hundred thousand clones, around 88% seen once. The material sequenced was peripheral blood. The source of this sequence is a man at least 80 years old with acute or convalescent COVID-19.

This CDR3 is CASSDLAGGSYEQYF. The DNA for the CDR3 is TGTGCCAGCAGCGACTTAGCGGGAGGGTCCTATGAGCAGTACTTC. The genes are TRBV5-6 and TRBJ2-7, with TRBD2 identical over 11 bases. The CDR3 length is 15 residues. CDR1 is SGHDT, CDR2 YYEEEE, per germline.